What follows are 19 T cell receptor beta chains derived from one specimen sequenced in a study of Graves' ophthalmopathy and Graves' hyperthyroidism. Beta-chain TCR CDR3 regions were amplified from RNA transcripts. Following a first-round RT-PCR that used HTBI primers, a second-round multiplex PCR was carried out. TCRdb reprocessed the multiplex PCR reads with MiXCR, giving one entry per CDR3 protein. Seen here are 600,000 to 650,000 distinct CDR3 sequences, 22% observed once, and the top ten hold approximately 7.7%. Sequenced sample: peripheral blood. The receptors were gathered from a woman in her late teens or twenties with stable Graves' hyperthyroidism. Some clones in this sample may be carry-over from other donors' samples.

This clonotype was detected a few times. The chain recombines TRBV20-1 with TRBJ2-5; D may be TRBD1 or TRBD2 (5 bases each). This CDR3 comprises 14 residues. Germline-derived CDR1 and CDR2 are DFQATT and SNEGSKA (reference sequence). V lost 4 bases and J 8 bases, leaving 20 bases between the germline ends. CDR3 residues: CSATLLGTTKTQYF. The DNA of the CDR3 is TGCAGTGCTACTTTGCTCGGGACCACTAAAACCCAGTACTTC.

Comment on this clonotype: This may stem from a read error, because a much larger clone lies one nucleotide away. The genes are TRBV4-1 and TRBJ2-2; D may correspond to TRBD1 or TRBD2 (6 bases each). Germline V gene data show CDR1 as MGHRA and CDR2 as YSYEKL. The CDR3 is 16 residues long. CDR3 nucleotides: TGCGCCAGCGGCCAAGATGGTCGGGGGCTATCGGGGGAGCTGTTTTTT. It encodes CASGQDGRGLSGELFF.

This clonotype was counted a few times. The chain employs TRBV12-3 or TRBV12-4 and TRBJ1-5; D is possibly TRBD1 (6 bases). The length of the CDR3 is 14 residues. The V gene lost 6 bases and the J gene lost 5 bases, with 14 bases spanning the gap. The CDR3 DNA reads TGTGCCAGCAGCCCGACACAGGGATATCAGCCCCAGCATTTT. Protein sequence: CASSPTQGYQPQHF.

The table lists this clonotype with a few counts. This chain joins TRBV6-1 and TRBJ2-2; tentative D call: TRBD2 (6 bases). The V end was cut by 6 bases, the J end by 5 bases, with 16 bases between. The CDR3 runs to 15 residues. The germline V gene encodes CDR1 MNHNS and CDR2 SASEGT. DNA for the CDR3: TGTGCCAGCAGCCCCTCCTGGAGGGTTACCGGGGAGCTGTTTTTT. Its translation: CASSPSWRVTGELFF.

V usage is TRBV12-3 or TRBV12-4 and J usage is TRBJ1-2; D perhaps matches TRBD1 (5 bases). V gave up 3 bases and J gave up 8 bases, with 13 bases separating them. CDR3 size: 13 residues. The CDR3 sequence: CASSFGQGRGYTF. Written as DNA, the CDR3 is TGTGCCAGCAGTTTTGGGCAGGGAAGAGGCTACACCTTC.

The chain carries TRBV4-1 and TRBJ1-5; D unresolved. The CDR3 has 15 amino acids. The germline V and J ends were trimmed by 1 base and 1 base, with 8 bases remaining between them. Germline V lookup: CDR1 MGHRA, CDR2 YSYEKL. The CDR3 loop is CASSQVRGSNQPQHF. DNA for the CDR3: TGCGCCAGCAGCCAAGTTAGAGGGAGCAATCAGCCCCAGCATTTT.

This clonotype was seen repeatedly, ten times or more. The rearrangement uses TRBV6-1 and TRBJ1-1; no clear D gene. V dropped 8 bases and J dropped 1 base, with 11 bases sitting between them. The CDR3 totals 13 residues. CDR1 is MNHNS and CDR2 is SASEGT in the germline V gene. CDR3 sequence: CASLITGNTEAFF. The CDR3 DNA sequence: TGTGCCAGCCTGATAACCGGGAACACTGAAGCTTTCTTT.

This clonotype showed up many times. This rearrangement joins TRBV5-5 to TRBJ2-5; D remains unclear. Trimming cost V 2 bases and J 0 bases, with 11 bases left between them. The CDR3 is made up of 15 amino acids. In germline, CDR1 is SGHKS, CDR2 YYEKEE (reference sequence). The CDR3 spells CASSFYLSYQETQYF. The CDR3, as DNA: TGTGCCAGCAGCTTTTACTTATCGTACCAAGAGACCCAGTACTTC.

For this clonotype: A much larger clone differs by one base, so this may be a read error. The chain recombines TRBV5-1 with TRBJ1-2; D perhaps matches TRBD1 (5 bases). Trimming took 0 bases from V and 6 from J, leaving 9 bases between them. The CDR3 covers 13 residues. The germline V gene encodes CDR1 SGHRS and CDR2 YFSETQ. The CDR3 region is CASSLGGKHGYTF. The CDR3 nucleotides are TGCGCCAGCAGCTTGGGGGGGAAGCATGGCTACACCTTC. The full variable domain, with the rest looked up from reference TRBV5-1 and TRBJ1-2, is KAGVTQTPRYLIKTRGQQVTLSCSPISGHRSVSWYQQTPGQGLQFLFEYFSETQRNKGNFPGRFSGRQFSNSRSEMNVSTLELGDSALYLCASSLGGKHGYTFGSGTRLTVV.

Here the CDR3 DNA reads TGTGCCAGCAAGGTCGGGGGTTTATCCTACGAGCAGTACTTC. Residues: CASKVGGLSYEQYF. This chain uses TRBV28 with TRBJ2-7; D might be TRBD2 (6 bases). Trimming took 7 bases from V and 1 from J, leaving 14 bases between them. This CDR3 is built from 14 residues. Germline values: CDR1 MDHEN, CDR2 SYDVKM.

This chain joins TRBV11-2 and TRBJ2-7; the match to TRBD2 covers 7 bases. This CDR3 has 17 residues. CDR1 and CDR2 (germline): SGHAT, FQNNGV. The V segment lost 6 bases and the J segment 2 bases; nucleotides outside the gene matches: 16. CDR3 in amino acids: CASSSLAGVSLAYEQYF. The CDR3 coding sequence is TGTGCCAGCAGTTCCCTTGCGGGGGTTTCCTTAGCCTACGAGCAGTACTTC.

This clonotype was counted between two and nine times. The genes are TRBV20-1 and TRBJ2-7; maybe TRBD1 (6 bases). The germline V and J ends were trimmed by 7 bases and 0 bases, with 13 bases remaining between them. The CDR3 has 13 amino acids. CDR1 is DFQATT and CDR2 is SNEGSKA in the germline V gene (reference sequence). The CDR3 is CSVRTVSSYEQYF. The CDR3 coding sequence is TGCAGTGTCAGGACAGTTTCCTCCTACGAGCAGTACTTC.

This clonotype has at least ten counts. CDR3 sequence reads: CASSPMTGGSLTQYF. CDR3 bases: TGTGCCAGCAGCCCCATGACAGGGGGCAGCTTGACCCAGTACTTC. The V gene is TRBV11-2, the J gene TRBJ2-5; 10 nucleotides line up with TRBD1. V shed 5 bases, J shed 7 bases, and the junction held 10 bases outside the gene matches. From germline, CDR1 is SGHAT and CDR2 FQNNGV. The CDR3 totals 15 residues.

The chain is built from TRBV5-1 and TRBJ2-2; TRBD1 might be the D (6 bases). Per the germline V gene, CDR1 is SGHRS and CDR2 is YFSETQ. Trimming stripped 2 bases from V and 4 bases from J, with 12 bases between. There are 15 residues in the CDR3. CDR3 amino acids: CASSFQGPPTGELFF. The CDR3 DNA follows: TGCGCCAGCAGCTTCCAGGGGCCTCCCACCGGGGAGCTGTTTTTT.

V usage is TRBV29-1 and J usage is TRBJ2-7; D gene ambiguous. V was trimmed by 2 bases and J by 6 bases, leaving 17 bases between them. CDR1 SQVTM and CDR2 ANQGSEA come from the germline V gene. This CDR3 is 14 amino acids long. CDR3: CSVESRRQSGEQYF. In DNA form, the CDR3 reads TGCAGCGTTGAAAGTCGGCGACAATCGGGCGAGCAGTACTTC.

This clonotype was seen ten or more times. The chain couples TRBV30 to TRBJ2-7; D not certain. V was pared by 2 bases and J by 7 bases, with 12 bases between. Germline lookup yields CDR1 GTSNPN and CDR2 SVGIG (reference sequence). There are 12 residues in the CDR3. Here the CDR3 DNA reads TGTGCCTGGAGTCTATCAATTGGGGAGCAGTACTTC. As protein: CAWSLSIGEQYF.

The sample holds many counts of this clonotype. The rearrangement joins TRBV2 to TRBJ2-7; D unresolved. Germline CDR1 reads SNHLY; CDR2 reads FYNNEI. This CDR3 region has 12 residues. CDR3 nucleotides: TGTGCTTCCCGGCAGAAGGCCTACGAGCAGTACTTC. Translation gives CASRQKAYEQYF.

This clonotype has ten or more counts. A read error may explain this, as a much larger clone is one base away. J is TRBJ2-5 and V is TRBV12-3 or TRBV12-4, with TRBD2 matching over 10 bases. Trimming cost V 5 bases and J 4 bases; bases outside gene matches: 7. The CDR3 is 15 amino acids. CDR3: CASSNELAGTETQYF. CDR3 nucleotide sequence: TGTGCCAGCAGTAACGAACTAGCGGGAACAGAGACCCAGTACTTC.

V and J are TRBV27 and TRBJ2-7; weak D call: TRBD1 (6 bases). CDR1 MNHEY and CDR2 SMNVEV come from the germline V gene (reference sequence). This CDR3 has 17 residues. Trimming took off 3 bases at V and 4 bases at J, with 22 bases between the two ends. The CDR3 sequence: CASSFRPPDSEVYEQYF. CDR3 DNA: TGTGCCAGCAGTTTCAGGCCTCCGGACAGCGAGGTTTACGAGCAGTACTTC.